The 23 T cell receptor beta chains in this list originate from one sample, sequenced in a study of T cells in Graves' hyperthyroidism and ophthalmopathy. Amplified TCR beta CDR3 regions came from RNA transcripts. The primer set for the first-round RT-PCR of the TCR CDR3 was HTBI. TCRdb reprocessed the multiplex PCR reads with MiXCR, giving one entry per CDR3 protein. The repertoire holds a few hundred thousand distinct CDR3 sequences, with roughly 15% as singletons. Specimen: blood. All receptors derive from a woman aged 45-60 years with Graves' hyperthyroidism that later progressed to Graves' ophthalmopathy.

The V gene is TRBV20-1, the J gene TRBJ2-3; 9 nucleotides align to TRBD2. V was pared by 0 bases and J by 4 bases, with 14 bases of the junction left unmatched. CDR1 and CDR2 (germline): DFQATT, SNEGSKA (reference sequence). The CDR3 sequence is 18 residues long. CDR3 sequence (DNA): TGCAGTGCTAGAGATAGATTGGGGCGCGGGAGGGTGGCAGATACGCAGTATTTT. This gives the protein CSARDRLGRGRVADTQYF.

In the case of this clonotype: A read error may be the cause here, since a much bigger clone is one base away. The gene calls are TRBV20-1 and TRBJ2-7; 12 nucleotides align to TRBD2. The J segment lost 5 bases and the V segment lost 4 bases, leaving 3 bases of the junction unmatched. This CDR3 spans 13 amino acids. Germline V gene sequence: CDR1 DFQATT, CDR2 SNEGSKA (reference sequence). The CDR3 DNA sequence: TGCAGTGCTACCAGACTAGCGGGAGACGAGCAGTACTTC. This encodes CSATRLAGDEQYF.

This chain connects TRBV19 to TRBJ2-7, with D hard to call. Germline V lookup: CDR1 LNHDA, CDR2 SQIVND (reference sequence). The V gene lost 3 bases and the J gene lost 0 bases, with 12 bases spanning the gap. The CDR3 is made up of 15 amino acids. CDR3 loop: CASSIEAHPSYEQYF. The CDR3 DNA is TGTGCCAGTAGTATTGAGGCCCACCCCTCCTACGAGCAGTACTTC. Using reference TRBV19 and TRBJ2-7 for the parts outside the CDR3, the full variable domain is DGGITQSPKYLFRKEGQNVTLSCEQNLNHDAMYWYRQDPGQGLRLIYYSQIVNDFQKGDIAEGYSVSREKKESFPLTVTSAQKNPTAFYLCASSIEAHPSYEQYFGPGTRLTVT.

This clonotype was recorded at least ten times. The J gene is TRBJ2-7, the V gene TRBV6-5; tentatively, D is TRBD2 (6 bases). Deletions cut 6 bases from V and 3 bases from J, with 9 bases between. This CDR3 comprises 12 residues. The germline V gene encodes CDR1 MNHEY and CDR2 SVGAGI. CDR3: CASRGGGYEQYF. CDR3 coding DNA: TGTGCCAGCAGGGGGGGAGGCTACGAGCAGTACTTC.

There are many counts of this clonotype. The genes are TRBV25-1 and TRBJ1-5, with D uncertain. Germline assignment: CDR1 MGHDK and CDR2 SYGVNS. V was shortened by 2 bases and J by 0 bases, with 5 bases between the two germline ends. The CDR3 is 14 amino acids. This chain's CDR3 is CASSESRSNQPQHF. For the CDR3, the DNA is TGTGCCAGCAGTGAAAGTCGTAGCAATCAGCCCCAGCATTTT.

The rearrangement uses TRBV27 and TRBJ2-7; 7 nucleotides match TRBD1. The ends lost 6 bases at V and 5 bases at J; junction bases unmatched: 10. The CDR3 is made up of 14 amino acids. Germline V gene data show CDR1 as MNHEY and CDR2 as SMNVEV (reference sequence). The CDR3 region has the DNA TGTGCCAGCAGAAAGAGGTCAGGGGGTAACGAGCAGTACTTC. Residues: CASRKRSGGNEQYF.

This clonotype appeared many times. V usage is TRBV27 and J usage is TRBJ1-2; possible D gene TRBD1, 5 bases. Germline lookup yields CDR1 MNHEY and CDR2 SMNVEV (reference sequence). CDR3 length: 14 residues. Between the trimmed V and J ends, which lost 2 bases and 4 bases, there was a span of 11 bases. The CDR3 loop reads CASSLRGPAYGYTF. Here the CDR3 DNA reads TGTGCCAGCAGTTTAAGGGGACCAGCCTATGGCTACACCTTC.

This clonotype was detected many times. V is TRBV19 and J is TRBJ1-1; 8 bases line up with TRBD1. There are 16 residues in the CDR3. J gave up 1 base and V 6 bases, and 10 bases lay outside the gene matches. The V gene's germline CDR1 is LNHDA and CDR2 SQIVND (reference sequence). The CDR3 sequence: CASSAGQAIKNTEAFF. The CDR3 coding sequence is TGTGCCAGTAGCGCGGGACAGGCTATAAAGAACACTGAAGCTTTCTTT.

This clonotype was picked up many times. V usage is TRBV6-1 and J usage is TRBJ2-3, with D unclear. The CDR3 sequence is 15 residues long. Between the trimmed V and J ends, which lost 1 base and 2 bases, there was a span of 10 bases. Germline loops: CDR1 MNHNS, CDR2 SASEGT. The CDR3 bases are TGTGCCAGCAGTGAAGGATTAGCTCACACAGATACGCAGTATTTT. Its translation: CASSEGLAHTDTQYF.

This clonotype was detected many times. J is TRBJ1-4 and V is TRBV30, with 9 bases that match TRBD1. The V and J ends lost 1 base and 7 bases, in that order; junction bases with no gene match: 4. The CDR3 is 14 amino acids. Germline lookup yields CDR1 GTSNPN and CDR2 SVGIG (reference sequence). The CDR3 DNA follows: TGTGCCTGGAGTGCGACAGGGGGGCTTGAAAAACTGTTTTTT. Encoded protein: CAWSATGGLEKLFF.

In DNA form, the CDR3 reads TGTGCCAGCAGCTTGGCCGGGAACTTTCATTTCAATGAGCAGTTCTTC. Translating gives CASSLAGNFHFNEQFF. V usage is TRBV5-5 and J usage is TRBJ2-1; D may be TRBD2 (5 bases). Looked up from germline, CDR1 is SGHKS and CDR2 is YYEKEE (reference sequence). CDR3 length: 16 amino acids. V lost 0 bases, J lost 6 bases, and 16 bases lay in between.

The table lists this clonotype with a few counts. This chain uses TRBV5-1 with TRBJ2-5; D gene ambiguous. Germline V lookup: CDR1 SGHRS, CDR2 YFSETQ. The CDR3 length is 13 residues. V was cut by 2 bases and J by 4 bases, with 9 bases left in between. The CDR3 reads CASSFGGVETQYF. CDR3 in DNA: TGCGCCAGCAGCTTTGGTGGCGTAGAGACCCAGTACTTC.

This clonotype was recorded at least ten times. The V call is TRBV28, the J call TRBJ1-1; unclear D gene. The V end lost 1 base, the J end lost 10 bases, and 10 bases lay between the germline ends. Germline CDR1 MDHEN, CDR2 SYDVKM. CDR3 length: 12 residues. CDR3 in amino acids: CASSLYPAGAFF. Here the CDR3 DNA reads TGTGCCAGCAGTTTATACCCGGCGGGAGCTTTCTTT.

This clonotype appeared a few times. The chain carries TRBV4-2 and TRBJ2-3; D gene unclear. V dropped 0 bases and J dropped 5 bases, with 15 bases sitting between them. The CDR3 runs 16 residues. Germline V gene sequence: CDR1 LGHNA, CDR2 YNFKEQ. The CDR3 nucleotides read TGTGCCAGCAGCCAAGATTTTAGCTCGACCGTAGATACGCAGTATTTT. Translation: CASSQDFSSTVDTQYF.

This clonotype was counted a few times. V gene TRBV2 combines with J gene TRBJ1-2; 9 bases map to TRBD1. This CDR3 has 16 residues. V was clipped by 6 bases and J by 3 bases; unmatched bases: 11. Germline V gives CDR1 SNHLY, CDR2 FYNNEI. CDR3 residues: CASRNQGQGPHYGYTF. CDR3 bases: TGTGCCAGCAGAAACCAAGGACAGGGGCCCCACTATGGCTACACCTTC.

There are many counts of this clonotype. The V gene is TRBV2, the J gene TRBJ1-1; the D gene is possibly TRBD1 (5 bases). CDR3 length: 13 amino acids. Germline-derived CDR1 and CDR2 are SNHLY and FYNNEI. The V end lost 7 bases, the J end lost 3 bases, and 12 bases lay between the germline ends. The CDR3, as DNA: TGTGCCAGCACGGCAGGGTTGGACACTGAAGCTTTCTTT. It codes for CASTAGLDTEAFF.

This clonotype appeared a few times. The V call is TRBV6-1, the J call TRBJ2-1; 8 bases agree with TRBD1. Germline V gene sequence: CDR1 MNHNS, CDR2 SASEGT. With V trimmed by 5 bases and J by 6 bases, 9 bases remained unmatched. CDR3 length equals 15 residues. The CDR3 sequence: CASSRGQDLRNEQFF. The CDR3 nucleotides read TGTGCCAGCAGTCGGGGACAGGACCTCCGCAATGAGCAGTTCTTC.

In its sample, this clonotype was seen a few times. The chain links TRBV6-1 to TRBJ1-5; a weak D match, TRBD1 (5 bases). CDR1 is MNHNS, CDR2 SASEGT, per germline. Trimming shortened V by 7 bases and J by 5 bases, and 15 bases separated the two germline ends. This CDR3 comprises 14 residues. The CDR3 reads CASKPERGYQPQHF. DNA for the CDR3: TGTGCCAGCAAACCGGAAAGGGGATATCAGCCCCAGCATTTT.

This clonotype was observed at least ten times. This chain joins TRBV3-1 and TRBJ2-2; 14 positions match TRBD2. Germline CDR1 and CDR2: LGHDT and YNNKEL (reference sequence). CDR3 length equals 15 residues. Trimming removed 3 bases from V and 7 bases from J; junction bases left unmatched: 1. The CDR3 sequence is CASSQTSGRVGELFF. The CDR3 nucleotides are TGTGCCAGCAGCCAGACTAGCGGGAGGGTCGGGGAGCTGTTTTTT.

This clonotype was seen repeatedly, ten times or more. The CDR3 region has the DNA TGCGCCAGCAGGTTCGACATGAACACTGAAGCTTTCTTT. Encoded protein: CASRFDMNTEAFF. This rearrangement joins TRBV5-1 to TRBJ1-1, with D hard to call. Germline-derived CDR1 and CDR2 are SGHRS and YFSETQ. The CDR3 spans 13 residues. Trimming shortened V by 5 bases and J by 0 bases, and 8 bases separated the two germline ends.

The chain links TRBV20-1 to TRBJ1-3; the match to TRBD1 covers 7 bases. CDR3 length: 15 residues. With V trimmed by 6 bases and J by 2 bases, 10 bases remained unmatched. Germline V gene lookup returns CDR1 DFQATT and CDR2 SNEGSKA (reference sequence). CDR3 protein: CSAKSPTGTGNTIYF. CDR3 DNA: TGCAGTGCAAAATCACCGACAGGGACTGGAAACACCATATATTTT.

This clonotype was detected many times. The rearrangement uses TRBV20-1 and TRBJ2-3, with 10 bases fitting TRBD1. The CDR3 has 14 amino acids. The V segment lost 6 bases and the J segment 8 bases; nucleotides outside the gene matches: 11. The germline CDR1 and CDR2 sequences are DFQATT and SNEGSKA (reference sequence). CDR3 bases: TGCAGTGCCCCCGGGGGGACAGGGGACGCTACGCAGTATTTT. Translating it yields CSAPGGTGDATQYF.

This clonotype was picked up many times. This chain links TRBV28 with TRBJ1-3; tentatively, D is TRBD1 (6 bases). The germline CDR1 and CDR2 sequences are MDHEN and SYDVKM. The CDR3 spans 13 residues. Trimming stripped 6 bases from V and 2 bases from J, with 8 bases between. CDR3 coding DNA: TGTGCCAGCAGGCGGGACACTGGAAACACCATATATTTT. It is translated as CASRRDTGNTIYF. The variable domain in full, with the rest retrieved from reference TRBV28 and TRBJ1-3, is DVKVTQSSRYLVKRTGEKVFLECVQDMDHENMFWYRQDPGLGLRLIYFSYDVKMKEKGDIPEGYSVSREKKERFSLILESASTNQTSMYLCASRRDTGNTIYFGEGSWLTVV.